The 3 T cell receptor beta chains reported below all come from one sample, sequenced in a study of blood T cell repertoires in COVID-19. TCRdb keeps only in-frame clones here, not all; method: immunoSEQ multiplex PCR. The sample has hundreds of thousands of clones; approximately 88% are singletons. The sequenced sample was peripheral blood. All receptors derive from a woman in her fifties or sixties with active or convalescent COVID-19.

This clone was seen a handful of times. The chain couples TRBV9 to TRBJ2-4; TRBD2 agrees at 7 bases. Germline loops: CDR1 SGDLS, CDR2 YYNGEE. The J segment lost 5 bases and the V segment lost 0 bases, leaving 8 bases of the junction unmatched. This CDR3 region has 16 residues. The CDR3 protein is CASSVAEGTTQNIQYF. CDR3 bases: TGTGCCAGCAGCGTAGCTGAGGGGACTACCCAAAACATTCAGTACTTC. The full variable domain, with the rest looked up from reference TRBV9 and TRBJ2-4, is DSGVTQTPKHLITATGQRVTLRCSPRSGDLSVYWYQQSLDQGLQFLIQYYNGEERAKGNILERFSAQQFPDLHSELNLSSLELGDSALYFCASSVAEGTTQNIQYFGAGTRLSVL.

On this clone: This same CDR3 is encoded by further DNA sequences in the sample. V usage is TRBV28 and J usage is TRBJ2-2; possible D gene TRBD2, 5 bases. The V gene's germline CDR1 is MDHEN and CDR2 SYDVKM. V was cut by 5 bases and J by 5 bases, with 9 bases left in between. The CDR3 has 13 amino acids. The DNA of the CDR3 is TGTGCCAGCAGTCCACCGGGGACCGGGGAGCTGTTTTTT. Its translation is CASSPPGTGELFF.

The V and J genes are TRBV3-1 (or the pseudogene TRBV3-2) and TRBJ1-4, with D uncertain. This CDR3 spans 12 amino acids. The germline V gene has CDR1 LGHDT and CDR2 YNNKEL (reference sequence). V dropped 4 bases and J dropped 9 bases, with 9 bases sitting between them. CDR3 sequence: CASSPREKKLFF. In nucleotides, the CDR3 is TGTGCCAGCAGCCCCCGGGAGAAAAAACTGTTTTTT.